Presented here are 18 T cell receptor beta chains from one specimen sequenced in a study of beta chain features in type 1 diabetes. cDNA synthesis used the whole RNA isolate, giving expressed TCRB sequences. Measured with immunoSEQ multiplex PCR; TCRdb has only the in-frame clones, and not every one. The profile shows about 290,000 clones, 7.5% to 9.5% of them singletons. The sample was central memory CD4+ T cells from blood. The receptors were sampled from a woman aged 18 to 35 in good health.

V is TRBV7-9 and J is TRBJ2-1, with D perhaps assigned TRBD1 or TRBD2 (5 bases each). The CDR3 spans 16 residues. V lost 1 base to trimming and J lost 6 bases, with 16 bases between them. The V gene's germline CDR1 is SEHNR and CDR2 FQNEAQ (reference sequence). This CDR3 reads CASSLVPGRTSNEQFF. Here the CDR3 DNA reads TGTGCCAGCAGCTTAGTTCCGGGACGGACTTCCAATGAGCAGTTCTTC.

This clone was observed a few times. Other nucleotide sequences from this sample produce the same CDR3. V and J are TRBV7-2 and TRBJ2-1, with D perhaps matching TRBD2 (5 bases). The V end was cut by 1 base, the J end by 7 bases, with 8 bases between. The CDR3 is 13 amino acids. The germline gives CDR1 SGHTA, CDR2 FQGNSA. DNA of the CDR3: TGTGCCAGCAGCTTAGGACGGGATAATGAGCAGTTCTTC. Translated: CASSLGRDNEQFF.

This CDR3 reads CASSYEGSQKLFF. The CDR3 DNA sequence: TGTGCCAGCAGTTACGAGGGGAGTCAAAAACTGTTTTTT. The chain couples TRBV2 to TRBJ1-4; D perhaps matches TRBD1 (5 bases). V was trimmed by 5 bases and J by 9 bases, leaving 13 bases between them. The CDR3 loop spans 13 amino acids. Germline V CDR1 and CDR2: SNHLY, FYNNEI.

This chain links TRBV27 with TRBJ1-1; 9 bases are a match to TRBD1. The germline CDR1 and CDR2 sequences are MNHEY and SMNVEV (reference sequence). The CDR3 is 15 residues long. The V segment lost 4 bases and the J segment 1 base; nucleotides outside the gene matches: 4. The CDR3 loop reads CASSYRGRANTEAFF. In DNA, the CDR3 is TGTGCCAGCAGTTACAGGGGGCGGGCGAACACTGAAGCTTTCTTT.

The gene calls are TRBV11-3 and TRBJ2-5; D gene ambiguous. Trimming cost V 0 bases and J 7 bases, with 12 bases left between them. CDR3 size: 14 residues. Germline CDR1 reads SGHNT; CDR2 reads YENEEA. The DNA for the CDR3 is TGTGCCAGCAGCTTAGATCCGTATGGTCGGACCCAGTACTTC. This translates into CASSLDPYGRTQYF.

This clone appeared a few times. The CDR3, as DNA: TGTGCCAGCAGCCTCCAACCCGGGTCGTCCTATGGCTACACCTTC. Translating gives CASSLQPGSSYGYTF. This rearrangement joins TRBV7-2 to TRBJ1-2; D not resolved. V lost 5 bases and J 4 bases, leaving 17 bases between the germline ends. The CDR3 spans 15 residues. Germline lookup yields CDR1 SGHTA and CDR2 FQGNSA.

The chain joins TRBV19 to TRBJ2-5; D may be TRBD2 (6 bases). The J call may be in error: the DNA end matches TRBJ2-7 better. This CDR3 comprises 16 residues. Per the germline V gene, CDR1 is LNHDA and CDR2 is SQIVND (reference sequence). The CDR3 DNA reads as TGTGCCAGTAGTCCTAAAGGAGGGTACAGGCCCTACGAGCAGTACTTC. This codes for CASSPKGGYRPYEQYF.

This clone has more than one count but fewer than ten. J is TRBJ2-3 and V is TRBV7-7; no reliable D call. With 5 bases removed from V and 5 bases from J, the gap between germline ends came to 11 bases. The CDR3 length is 13 residues. Germline values: CDR1 SSHAT, CDR2 FNYEAQ (reference sequence). The CDR3 nucleotides are TGTGCCAGCAGCCGTGGTGCTGGAGATACGCAGTATTTT. As protein: CASSRGAGDTQYF. Drawing the rest from reference TRBV7-7 and TRBJ2-3, the complete variable domain is GAGVSQSPRYKVTKRGQDVTLRCDPISSHATLYWYQQALGQGPEFLTYFNYEAQPDKSGLPSDRFSAERPEGSISTLTIQRTEQRDSAMYRCASSRGAGDTQYFGPGTRLTVL.

V and J are TRBV7-9 and TRBJ1-2; D remains ambiguous. The germline CDR1 and CDR2 sequences are SEHNR and FQNEAQ (reference sequence). This CDR3 has 12 amino acids. V dropped 5 bases and J dropped 3 bases, with 7 bases sitting between them. The CDR3 is CASSPTDYGYTF. The CDR3 nucleotides read TGTGCCAGCAGCCCCACGGACTATGGCTACACCTTC.

V gene TRBV4-3 combines with J gene TRBJ1-2; no definite D call. The V and J ends lost 0 bases and 4 bases respectively, with 12 bases between them. CDR3 length: 15 amino acids. CDR1 LGHNA and CDR2 YSLEER come from the germline V gene. The CDR3 is CASSQERVVVYGYTF. The CDR3 DNA reads TGCGCCAGCAGCCAAGAAAGGGTGGTGGTCTATGGCTACACCTTC.

This clone was recorded a few times. The genes are TRBV11-3 and TRBJ1-4, with a tentative D call TRBD1 (5 bases). This CDR3 comprises 18 residues. CDR1 is SGHNT, CDR2 YENEEA, per germline. The V end lost 1 base, the J end lost 7 bases, and 22 bases lay between the germline ends. The DNA of the CDR3 is TGTGCCAGCAGCTTAGTCGACGTGCCAGGGATTTGTAGTGAAAAACTGTTTTTT. It is translated as CASSLVDVPGICSEKLFF.

This clone was recorded a few times. This chain joins TRBV11-3 and TRBJ2-1, with D perhaps matching TRBD1 (5 bases). The CDR3 extends over 14 amino acids. Germline V gene lookup returns CDR1 SGHNT and CDR2 YENEEA. Trimming cost V 5 bases and J 4 bases, with 12 bases left between them. The CDR3 sequence is CASSPRTSYNEQFF. Here the CDR3 DNA reads TGTGCCAGCAGCCCCCGGACAAGTTACAATGAGCAGTTCTTC.

V and J are TRBV4-2 and TRBJ2-1; TRBD2 aligns across 12 bases. With V trimmed by 0 bases and J by 6 bases, 3 bases remained unmatched. The V gene's germline CDR1 is LGHNA and CDR2 YNFKEQ. The CDR3 extends over 16 amino acids. The CDR3 here is CASSQDLAGGPNEQFF. The CDR3 nucleotides read TGTGCCAGCAGCCAAGATCTAGCGGGGGGGCCCAATGAGCAGTTCTTC.

This clone was counted only a few times. The chain employs TRBV6-5 and TRBJ1-4; 7 bases agree with TRBD1. The CDR3 runs to 14 residues. CDR1 MNHEY and CDR2 SVGAGI come from the germline V gene. V dropped 6 bases and J dropped 1; count of bases not matched to a gene: 2. The CDR3 sequence is CASSRQGTNEKLFF. DNA for the CDR3: TGTGCCAGCAGCCGACAGGGAACTAATGAAAAACTGTTTTTT.

In this sample, this clone turned up a few times. The J gene is TRBJ1-1, the V gene TRBV30; no clear D. The V and J ends lost 0 bases and 0 bases respectively, with 8 bases between them. This CDR3 is 14 amino acids long. Germline loops: CDR1 GTSNPN, CDR2 SVGIG (reference sequence). CDR3: CAWSVAQMNTEAFF. The CDR3 nucleotides are TGTGCCTGGAGTGTGGCACAGATGAACACTGAAGCTTTCTTT.

This clone has just a few counts. J is TRBJ2-7 and V is TRBV12-2; the table's D call of TRBD2 was not tested on the DNA. TRBV12-2 is recorded as a pseudogene. The CDR3 covers 14 residues. The CDR3 spells CASPNRLATYEQYV. CDR3 sequence (DNA): TGTGCAAGTCCCAATCGACTAGCCACCTACGAGCAGTACGTC.

This clone appeared many times. The CDR3 reads CASSRHGREQYF. CDR3 nucleotide sequence: TGTGCCAGCAGTAGACATGGGAGGGAGCAGTACTTC. The rearrangement uses TRBV6-5 and TRBJ2-7; D is possibly TRBD2 (6 bases). The CDR3 consists of 12 residues. V dropped 5 bases and J dropped 7 bases, with 12 bases sitting between them. CDR1 and CDR2 from the germline V gene are MNHEY and SVGAGI.

V and J are TRBV5-4 and TRBJ1-6; TRBD1 is a possible D gene (5 bases). This CDR3 has 15 residues. Trimming removed 2 bases at V and 12 bases at J, with 18 bases between. The germline CDR1 and CDR2 sequences are SGHNT and YYREEE (reference sequence). CDR3 DNA: TGTGCCAGCAGCTTAATGTCCGGGACCGATAAACCCCTCCACTTT. Protein product: CASSLMSGTDKPLHF.